This TCR beta chain is from a study of OX40 agonist ivuxolimab in advanced cancers. Study-wide points: Nonresponders, in some cases, also had low normalized T-cell clonal expansion. Not determined was the antigen specificity of the expanded peripheral T cells.

The data were produced by immunoSEQ multiplex PCR, yet TCRdb's version contains in-frame clones alone and is incomplete. The sample carries approximately 98,000 clones, 84% recorded once. CDR1 is SNHLY and CDR2 is FYNNEI in the germline V gene. The CDR3 extends over 15 amino acids. With 8 bases clipped from V and 2 bases from J, the junction kept 11 bases outside the gene matches. To note about this clone: Its antigen is unknown.

Sequencing used CD4+ or CD8+ T cells sorted from blood, obtained in a trial of the OX40 agonist ivuxolimab. V gene TRBV2 combines with J gene TRBJ1-1; 7 bases are a match to TRBD1. This receptor was taken from an adult with an advanced solid tumor such as melanoma, head and neck, liver or kidney cancer. The CDR3 here is CASSRQGLTNTEAFF. Written as DNA, the CDR3 is TGTGCCAGCTCACGACAGGGACTTACTAACACTGAAGCTTTCTTT.